This TCR beta chain was captured in a study of T cell responses to AZD1222 COVID-19 vaccine. This clone is a singleton in its sample. V was clipped by 7 bases and J by 4 bases; unmatched bases: 8. Germline CDR1 and CDR2: MDHEN and SYDVKM. The CDR3 contains 15 residues. Only in-frame clones appear in the TCRdb table, and some are missing; sequencing was by immunoSEQ multiplex PCR. This sample has about 180,000 clones, with 90% found just once. The chain has TRBV28 and TRBJ1-5; 9 bases map to TRBD1. The input for sequencing was peripheral blood, taken 28 days after the second dose of the MenACWY control vaccine. The sequence was collected from an adult who received the MenACWY meningococcal vaccine as a control. CDR3 sequence: CASIQGGTGNQPQHF. DNA for the CDR3: TGTGCCAGCATCCAGGGGGGGACAGGGAATCAGCCCCAGCATTTT.